This paragraph covers one T cell receptor (beta chain) sequence. TCR beta chains were sequenced at survey level with immunoSEQ. Data came from immunoSEQ multiplex PCR; TCRdb stores just in-frame clones and leaves some out. The table lists 60,000 to 85,000 clones, 90% to 95% of them singletons. Germline lookup yields CDR1 SGHTA and CDR2 FQGNSA. CDR3 length equals 16 residues. The V and J ends lost 5 bases and 4 bases, in that order; junction bases with no gene match: 10. The sample consisted of PBMCs. The TCR was taken from a man between 35 and 55 years old with rheumatoid arthritis. The chain uses TRBV7-2 and TRBJ2-5; the match to TRBD2 covers 10 bases. CDR3 amino acids: CASSPRGIAGGETQYF. The CDR3 DNA is TGTGCCAGCAGCCCGAGGGGGATAGCGGGGGGAGAGACCCAGTACTTC.